This passage covers 23 T cell receptor beta chains from one sample sequenced in a study of T cells in Graves' hyperthyroidism and ophthalmopathy. There were TCR beta CDR3 regions amplified from RNA transcripts. An initial round of RT-PCR targeting the TCR CDR3 relied on the HTBI primer set. TCRdb redid the calling of the multiplex PCR reads with MiXCR, one entry per CDR3 protein. The sample lists about 680,000 distinct CDR3 sequences; 30% to 40% were seen once. Sequenced sample: blood. These receptors all stem from a woman aged 35 to 49 with Graves' hyperthyroidism.

V gene TRBV7-2 combines with J gene TRBJ2-5, with TRBD1 identical over 8 bases. This CDR3 is built from 16 residues. Germline V lookup: CDR1 SGHTA, CDR2 FQGNSA. The V segment lost 5 bases and the J segment 5 bases; nucleotides outside the gene matches: 13. CDR3 region: CASSPRPGGRRETQYF. CDR3 bases: TGTGCCAGCAGCCCCCGGCCAGGGGGCCGGAGGGAGACCCAGTACTTC.

This clonotype was counted at least ten times. The rearrangement links TRBV11-2 to TRBJ2-7; weak D call: TRBD2 (5 bases). The germline V gene has CDR1 SGHAT and CDR2 FQNNGV. V was cut by 5 bases and J by 9 bases, with 11 bases left in between. CDR3 length equals 11 residues. CDR3 residues: CASSTSRGQYF. As DNA, the CDR3 is TGTGCCAGCAGCACAAGCCGGGGGCAGTACTTC.

The chain has TRBV6-6 and TRBJ1-6, with 9 positions matching TRBD1. Trimming removed 8 bases from V and 12 bases from J; junction bases left unmatched: 5. Germline V CDR1 and CDR2: MNHNY, SVGAGI (reference sequence). This CDR3 has 12 amino acids. The CDR3 nucleotides read TGTGCCAGCCGCCTGGACAGGGGACCCCTCCACTTT. Translation: CASRLDRGPLHF.

The CDR3 loop is CASSEVGQHTEAFF. In DNA, the CDR3 is TGTGCCAGCAGCGAAGTCGGACAACACACTGAAGCTTTCTTT. This chain links TRBV7-2 with TRBJ1-1, with a tentative D call TRBD1 (5 bases). The germline gives CDR1 SGHTA, CDR2 FQGNSA. Trimming removed 5 bases from V and 3 bases from J, with 13 bases in between. The CDR3 runs to 14 residues.

This clonotype was counted many times. The rearrangement joins TRBV7-2 to TRBJ2-5, with a possible D match to TRBD1 (6 bases). The CDR3 consists of 16 residues. Trimming removed 4 bases at V and 2 bases at J, with 17 bases between. CDR1 SGHTA and CDR2 FQGNSA come from the germline V gene. The CDR3 nucleotides are TGTGCCAGCAGCTCAGCTACTACAGGGATACAAGAGACCCAGTACTTC. It codes for CASSSATTGIQETQYF.

In its sample, this clonotype was seen many times. CDR3 in DNA: TGTGCCAGCAGCTTCTGGGACGGCTACACCTTC. It codes for CASSFWDGYTF. V usage is TRBV5-6 and J usage is TRBJ1-2; D is possibly TRBD1 (5 bases). The CDR3 is made up of 11 amino acids. The germline V gene has CDR1 SGHDT and CDR2 YYEEEE. With 2 bases removed from V and 8 bases from J, the gap between germline ends came to 7 bases. Full variable domain (rest looked up from reference TRBV5-6 and TRBJ1-2): DAGVTQSPTHLIKTRGQQVTLRCSPKSGHDTVSWYQQALGQGPQFIFQYYEEEERQRGNFPDRFSGHQFPNYSSELNVNALLLGDSALYLCASSFWDGYTFGSGTRLTVV.

This clonotype was detected only a few times. The rearrangement joins TRBV7-8 to TRBJ2-5; perhaps TRBD1 as D (6 bases). The CDR3 is made up of 15 amino acids. Germline CDR1 reads SGHVS; CDR2 reads FQNEAQ. The germline V and J ends were trimmed by 3 bases and 2 bases, with 13 bases remaining between them. CDR3 bases: TGTGCCAGCAGCTTCTTCGGGACATCTCAAGAGACCCAGTACTTC. Its protein is CASSFFGTSQETQYF.

The V call is TRBV18, the J call TRBJ1-2; D possibly corresponds to TRBD1 (5 bases). This CDR3 is 16 amino acids long. V was cut by 4 bases and J by 0 bases, with 15 bases left in between. The germline V gene has CDR1 KGHSH and CDR2 LQKENI. CDR3 sequence: CASSRERGLANYGYTF. The CDR3 DNA reads TGTGCCAGCTCACGAGAGAGGGGACTTGCTAACTATGGCTACACCTTC.

This clonotype has ten or more counts. The chain is built from TRBV19 and TRBJ2-7; unclear D gene. Germline CDR1 reads LNHDA; CDR2 reads SQIVND (reference sequence). This CDR3 has 14 residues. Between the trimmed V and J ends, which lost 3 bases and 0 bases, there was a span of 9 bases. The CDR3 region is CASSIAIASYEQYF. The CDR3 DNA reads TGTGCCAGTAGTATCGCCATAGCCTCCTACGAGCAGTACTTC.

The table lists this clonotype with many counts. The CDR3 region has the DNA TGTGCCAGCTCACCGTACCGAGGCTCAGGAAACACCATATATTTT. Its protein product is CASSPYRGSGNTIYF. This sequence joins TRBV18 and TRBJ1-3; D gene uncertain. The CDR3 loop spans 15 amino acids. V lost 3 bases and J 4 bases, leaving 13 bases between the germline ends. CDR1 KGHSH and CDR2 LQKENI come from the germline V gene.

This clonotype has just a few counts. This sequence joins TRBV12-3 or TRBV12-4 and TRBJ2-7; D is possibly TRBD1 (8 bases). The CDR3 extends over 14 amino acids. Trimming shortened V by 6 bases and J by 7 bases, and 19 bases separated the two germline ends. The CDR3 DNA is TGTGCCAGCAGCCAGGGGGCGGGAGCGGGGGAGCAGTACTTC. Protein: CASSQGAGAGEQYF.

The table lists this clonotype with a few counts. The chain links TRBV4-2 to TRBJ1-6, with D unclear. CDR1 is LGHNA, CDR2 YNFKEQ, per germline. V was pared by 4 bases and J by 7 bases, with 14 bases between. This CDR3 spans 15 amino acids. Here the CDR3 reads CASSPSRHRNSPLHF. CDR3 DNA: TGTGCCAGCAGCCCCTCCAGGCACAGAAATTCACCCCTCCACTTT.

This sequence joins TRBV6-6 and TRBJ1-4, with a weak D call TRBD1 (5 bases). The germline V and J ends were trimmed by 8 bases and 1 base, with 11 bases remaining between them. The CDR3 is made up of 14 amino acids. Germline V CDR1 and CDR2: MNHNY, SVGAGI (reference sequence). This CDR3 reads CASGSGGTNEKLFF. Here the CDR3 DNA reads TGTGCCAGCGGATCGGGGGGAACTAATGAAAAACTGTTTTTT.

J is TRBJ1-3 and V is TRBV2, with D possibly TRBD1 on 6 matching bases. The V end was cut by 7 bases, the J end by 7 bases, with 11 bases between. The germline CDR1 and CDR2 sequences are SNHLY and FYNNEI. CDR3 length: 12 amino acids. The DNA for the CDR3 is TGTGCCAGCAACCGGGGGCCGAACACCATATATTTT. It translates to CASNRGPNTIYF.

The chain links TRBV9 to TRBJ2-7; 9 nucleotides line up with TRBD2. The end of the DNA fits TRBJ2-1 better, so the J call may be wrong. This CDR3 region has 16 residues. Germline V gives CDR1 SGDLS, CDR2 YYNGEE. The CDR3 sequence: CASSLGLAMPYDEQFF. The CDR3 DNA sequence: TGTGCCAGCAGCTTAGGACTAGCGATGCCCTATGATGAGCAGTTCTTC.

This clonotype was observed at least ten times. CDR3 nucleotide sequence: TGTGCCATCAGTGAGTCTGTCGGAGGCGGAAGAAATTCACCCCTCCACTTT. It yields the protein CAISESVGGGRNSPLHF. V is TRBV10-3 and J is TRBJ1-6; D unclear. Germline V gene sequence: CDR1 ENHRY, CDR2 SYGVKD. V shed 0 bases and J shed 7 bases, with 16 bases lying between them. CDR3 length equals 17 residues.

As concerns this clonotype: At one of its ends the junction is not consistent with the germline gene, which may arise from a read error. The chain is built from TRBV7-9 and TRBJ2-5; maybe TRBD1 (5 bases). Germline V gene sequence: CDR1 SEHNR, CDR2 FQNEAQ (reference sequence). This CDR3 spans 15 amino acids. Here the CDR3 reads CASSQVGMGRETQYF. CDR3 nucleotide sequence: TGCGCCAGCAGCCAAGTGGGTATGGGGCGGGAGACCCAGTACTTC.

In this sample, this clonotype turned up many times. V usage is TRBV7-2 and J usage is TRBJ2-6, with D unclear. Germline CDR1 SGHTA, CDR2 FQGNSA. The CDR3 contains 15 residues. Between the trimmed V and J ends, which lost 3 bases and 4 bases, there was a span of 10 bases. The CDR3 spells CASSFMGSGANVLTF. CDR3 in DNA: TGTGCCAGCAGCTTTATGGGGTCCGGGGCCAACGTCCTGACTTTC.

This clonotype was seen only a few times. V usage is TRBV5-4 and J usage is TRBJ2-7, with TRBD1 identical over 8 bases. Germline-derived CDR1 and CDR2 are SGHNT and YYREEE (reference sequence). The V and J ends lost 4 bases and 6 bases, in that order; junction bases with no gene match: 9. The CDR3 spans 14 residues. The DNA of the CDR3 is TGTGCCAGCAGCGGAGGACAGGGTTACCTCGAGCAGTACTTC. Translation: CASSGGQGYLEQYF.

There are many counts of this clonotype. This chain links TRBV12-3 or TRBV12-4 with TRBJ2-5, with 9 bases that match TRBD2. CDR3 length: 14 amino acids. Trimming removed 4 bases from V and 4 bases from J; junction bases left unmatched: 4. The CDR3 loop is CASSSSGEGETQYF. CDR3 bases: TGTGCCAGCAGTTCTAGCGGGGAGGGAGAGACCCAGTACTTC.

This clonotype was found once. This rearrangement joins TRBV7-9 to TRBJ1-1; weak D call: TRBD1 (5 bases). The CDR3 totals 14 residues. CDR1 SEHNR and CDR2 FQNEAQ come from the germline V gene (reference sequence). V gave up 8 bases and J gave up 5 bases, with 18 bases separating them. The CDR3 is CASPPLGGSTEAFF. In nucleotides, the CDR3 is TGTGCCAGCCCTCCGTTGGGGGGGTCGACTGAAGCTTTCTTT. Supplemented by reference TRBV7-9 and TRBJ1-1, the full variable domain reads DTGVSQNPRHKITKRGQNVTFRCDPISEHNRLYWYRQTLGQGPEFLTYFQNEAQLEKSRLLSDRFSAERPKGSFSTLEIQRTEQGDSAMYLCASPPLGGSTEAFFGQGTRLTVV.

The gene calls are TRBV13 and TRBJ1-2; D is perhaps TRBD1 (5 bases). V gave up 1 base and J gave up 8 bases, with 17 bases separating them. CDR1 is PRHDT, CDR2 FYEKMQ, per germline (reference sequence). CDR3 length: 15 amino acids. The CDR3 region is CASSLEWRGDGGYTF. CDR3 nucleotide sequence: TGTGCCAGCAGCTTAGAGTGGCGGGGGGACGGCGGCTACACCTTC.

For this clonotype: One end of the junction is discordant with germline, which a read error may explain. The chain recombines TRBV7-2 with TRBJ1-4; D is uncertain. This CDR3 comprises 14 residues. The V gene's germline CDR1 is SGHTA and CDR2 FQGNSA. CDR3 DNA: TGCGCCAGCAGCCAAGTCGACCGAGGGGAAAAACTGTTTTTT. Encoded protein: CASSQVDRGEKLFF. The variable domain in full, with the rest retrieved from reference TRBV7-2 and TRBJ1-4, is GAGVSQSPSNKVTEKGKDVELRCDPISGHTALYWYRQSLGQGLEFLIYFQGNSAPDKSGLPSDRFSAERTGGSVSTLTIQRTQQEDSAVYLCASSQVDRGEKLFFGSGTQLSVL.